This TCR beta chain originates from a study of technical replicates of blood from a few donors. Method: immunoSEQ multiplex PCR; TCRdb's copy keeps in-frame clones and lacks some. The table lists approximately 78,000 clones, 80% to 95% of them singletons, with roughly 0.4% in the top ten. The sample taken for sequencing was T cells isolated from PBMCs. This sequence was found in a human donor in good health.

CDR3 bases: TGTGCCAGCGACAGGGGTGGGGGCTACGAGCAGTACTTC. Protein product: CASDRGGGYEQYF. The rearrangement links TRBV6-6 to TRBJ2-7; 8 bases fit TRBD1. This CDR3 is 13 amino acids long. Unmatched junction bases numbered 6, after V lost 8 bases and J lost 3 bases. Per germline, CDR1 MNHNY and CDR2 SVGAGI (reference sequence).